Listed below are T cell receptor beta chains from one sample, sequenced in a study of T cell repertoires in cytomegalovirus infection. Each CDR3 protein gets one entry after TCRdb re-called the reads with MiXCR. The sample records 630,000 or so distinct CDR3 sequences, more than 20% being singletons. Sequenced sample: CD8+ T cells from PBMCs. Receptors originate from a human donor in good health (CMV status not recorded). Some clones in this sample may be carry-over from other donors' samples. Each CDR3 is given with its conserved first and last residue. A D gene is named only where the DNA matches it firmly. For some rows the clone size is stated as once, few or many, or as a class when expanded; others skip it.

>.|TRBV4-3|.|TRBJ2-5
CASSQDGGWGETQYF
TGCGCCAGCAGCCAAGACGGGGGCTGGGGGGAGACCCAGTACTTC
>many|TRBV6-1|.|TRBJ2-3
CASPRGFGPDTQYF
TGTGCCAGTCCGAGAGGTTTCGGTCCAGATACGCAGTATTTT
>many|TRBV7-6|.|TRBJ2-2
CASSLAVGVAGELFF
TGTGCCAGCAGCTTAGCCGTCGGGGTCGCCGGGGAGCTGTTTTTT
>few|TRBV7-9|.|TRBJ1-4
CASSLESDKAFF
TGTGCCAGCAGCTTAGAATCGGACAAGGCGTTTTTT
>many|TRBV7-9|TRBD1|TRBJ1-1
CASTGINLDRLNTEAFF
TGTGCCAGCACCGGCATTAATCTGGACAGGCTGAACACTGAAGCTTTCTTT
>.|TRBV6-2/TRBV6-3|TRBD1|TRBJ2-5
CASRPTGGGETQYF
TGTGCCAGCAGACCGACAGGGGGTGGAGAGACCCAGTACTTC
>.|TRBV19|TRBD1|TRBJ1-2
CASTWTGGNLLLRGYTF
TGTGCCAGTACCTGGACAGGGGGTAATCTGCTATTGCGCGGCTACACCTTC
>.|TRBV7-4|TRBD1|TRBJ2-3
CASRGQELHPTDTQYF
TGTGCCAGCAGGGGACAGGAGCTTCACCCCACGGATACGCAGTATTTT
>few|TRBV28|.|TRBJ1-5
CASSLRGVAQPQHF
TGTGCCAGCAGTTTGAGAGGGGTAGCGCAGCCCCAGCATTTT
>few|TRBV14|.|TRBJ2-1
CASSPPGAVYNEQFF
TGTGCCAGCAGCCCTCCAGGGGCGGTATACAATGAGCAGTTCTTC
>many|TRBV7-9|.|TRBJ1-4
CASSGEKGGINEKLFF
TGTGCCAGCAGCGGCGAGAAGGGAGGGATTAATGAAAAACTGTTTTTT
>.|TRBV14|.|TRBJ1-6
CASGQHNSPLHF
TGTGCCAGCGGGCAGCATAATTCACCCCTCCACTTT
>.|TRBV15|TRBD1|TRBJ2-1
CATRSRRQGYNEQFF
TGTGCCACCAGAAGTCGGAGACAGGGATACAATGAGCAGTTCTTC
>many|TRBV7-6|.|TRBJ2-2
CASSLGAEGYTGELFF
TGTGCCAGCAGCTTAGGGGCCGAAGGGTACACCGGGGAGCTGTTTTTT
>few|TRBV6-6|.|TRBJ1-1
CASSYPDSDNEAFF
TGTGCCAGCAGTTACCCCGACAGCGATAATGAAGCTTTCTTT
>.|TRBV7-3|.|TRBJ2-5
CASSLDPQGPWEETQYF
TGTGCCAGCAGCTTGGACCCACAGGGTCCTTGGGAGGAGACCCAGTACTTC
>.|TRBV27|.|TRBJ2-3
CASSYFLSDTQYF
TGTGCCAGCAGTTACTTCTTATCAGATACGCAGTATTTT
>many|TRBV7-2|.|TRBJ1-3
CASSLGVAFSGNTIYF
TGTGCCAGCAGCTTAGGTGTCGCCTTCTCTGGAAACACCATATATTTT
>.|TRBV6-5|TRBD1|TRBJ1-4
CASSYSWQGVLAGEKLFF
TGTGCCAGCAGTTACTCGTGGCAGGGGGTTCTAGCCGGTGAAAAACTGTTTTTT
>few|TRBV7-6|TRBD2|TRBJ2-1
CASSSQPSGGSYGEQFF
TGTGCCAGCAGCTCCCAGCCTAGCGGGGGGTCTTATGGTGAGCAGTTCTTC
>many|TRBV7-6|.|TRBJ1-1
CASSLAQEDLNRAFF
TGTGCCAGCAGCTTAGCGCAGGAGGACCTAAACCGGGCTTTCTTT
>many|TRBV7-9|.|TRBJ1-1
CASSSQVEAFF
TGTGCCAGCAGCTCCCAGGTTGAAGCTTTCTTT
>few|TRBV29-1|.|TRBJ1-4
CSVDWGDEKLFF
TGCAGCGTTGATTGGGGGGATGAAAAACTGTTTTTT
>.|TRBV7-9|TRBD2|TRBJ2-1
CASSSSGLGGGEQFF
TGTGCCAGCAGCTCATCGGGACTAGGGGGTGGTGAGCAGTTCTTC
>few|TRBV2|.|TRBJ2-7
CASRNIRAGTPIHEQYF
TGTGCCAGCAGAAACATAAGAGCCGGGACCCCGATCCACGAGCAGTACTTC
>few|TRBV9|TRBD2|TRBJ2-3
CASSVDGRGTDTQYF
TGTGCCAGCAGCGTAGACGGGAGGGGCACAGATACGCAGTATTTT
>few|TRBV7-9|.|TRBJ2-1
CASSSIPTSRSYNEQFF
TGTGCCAGCAGTTCAATTCCGACTAGTCGCTCCTACAATGAGCAGTTCTTC
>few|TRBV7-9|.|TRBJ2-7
CASTRDSVPGEQYF
TGTGCCAGCACCCGGGACTCGGTGCCTGGTGAGCAGTACTTC
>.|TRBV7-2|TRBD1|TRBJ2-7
CASTGTVAYKQYF
TGTGCCAGCACCGGGACAGTGGCCTACAAGCAGTACTTC
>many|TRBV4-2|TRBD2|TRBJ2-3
CASSRGLGGGTDTQYF
TGTGCCAGCAGCCGCGGACTGGGAGGGGGCACAGATACGCAGTATTTT